One sample yielded the 26 T cell receptor beta chains listed below, sequenced in a study of lymphopenia after photon versus proton radiotherapy. Using immunoSEQ multiplex PCR, the repertoire was profiled, and TCRdb retains in-frame clones only, with some absent. The sample contains about 8,300 clones, 88% of which appear only once. This sample comprised peripheral blood, obtained from a patient treated with photon-based radiotherapy. These receptors all stem from a man at least 80 years old with cholangiocarcinoma.

This clone occurred once. The J gene is TRBJ2-1, the V gene TRBV28; D is possibly TRBD1 (6 bases). The CDR3 length is 14 residues. V was trimmed by 7 bases and J by 2 bases, leaving 12 bases between them. Germline assignment: CDR1 MDHEN and CDR2 SYDVKM. CDR3 region: CASKSGETYNEQFF. Written as DNA, the CDR3 is TGTGCCAGCAAATCAGGGGAGACCTACAATGAGCAGTTCTTC.

This chain joins TRBV4-1 and TRBJ2-3, with 8 bases matching TRBD2. This CDR3 has 18 amino acids. Germline V gene data show CDR1 as MGHRA and CDR2 as YSYEKL. V lost 0 bases to trimming and J lost 4 bases; unmatched junction nucleotides: 12. The CDR3 bases are TGCGCCAGCAGCCAAGATCTTATCAGCGGACTAGCCTCAGATACGCAGTATTTT. Translating gives CASSQDLISGLASDTQYF.

V is TRBV28 and J is TRBJ2-2; 8 nucleotides align to TRBD1. The CDR3 sequence is 15 residues long. The V gene's germline CDR1 is MDHEN and CDR2 SYDVKM. Trimming at V came to 8 bases and at J to 4 bases, leaving 9 bases not matched to a gene. The CDR3 coding sequence is TGTGCCAGCGGGCAGGGGGCGGTTGGCACCGGGGAGCTGTTTTTT. Amino acid sequence: CASGQGAVGTGELFF. The full variable domain, completed using reference TRBV28 and TRBJ2-2, is DVKVTQSSRYLVKRTGEKVFLECVQDMDHENMFWYRQDPGLGLRLIYFSYDVKMKEKGDIPEGYSVSREKKERFSLILESASTNQTSMYLCASGQGAVGTGELFFGEGSRLTVL.

The chain links TRBV6-5 to TRBJ1-2; D is uncertain. The germline gives CDR1 MNHEY, CDR2 SVGAGI. V was pared by 6 bases and J by 0 bases, with 14 bases between. This CDR3 contains 15 residues. CDR3 residues: CASRAGSDPNYGYTF. The CDR3 region has the DNA TGTGCCAGCAGGGCCGGTTCAGACCCTAACTATGGCTACACCTTC.

About this clone: One junction end does not reproduce the germline sequence, and a read error may be involved. Additional DNA sequences in this sample encode the identical CDR3. CDR3 sequence (DNA): TGTGCCAGCAGTTTTAGGGCAGGATATGAAAAGCTGTTTTTT. This encodes CASSFRAGYEKLFF. The rearrangement joins TRBV28 to TRBJ1-4; D is ambiguous. There are 14 residues in the CDR3. The germline gives CDR1 MDHEN, CDR2 SYDVKM.

The V and J genes are TRBV12-5 and TRBJ1-3; no reliable D call. Per germline, CDR1 LGHNT and CDR2 FRNRAP. Trimming removed 0 bases from V and 7 bases from J, with 4 bases in between. This CDR3 is built from 12 residues. This CDR3 is CASGLVRNTIYF. For the CDR3, the DNA is TGTGCTAGTGGTTTGGTACGGAACACCATATATTTT.

The chain has TRBV2 and TRBJ1-5; the match to TRBD1 covers 7 bases. The germline CDR1 and CDR2 sequences are SNHLY and FYNNEI. The CDR3 contains 16 residues. The junction had 5 bases not matched to a gene; V was cut back by 3 bases and J by 0 bases. The CDR3 DNA is TGTGCCAGCAGTGAGACAGGGCTATATAGCAATCAGCCCCAGCATTTT. It specifies CASSETGLYSNQPQHF.

The V gene is TRBV10-2, the J gene TRBJ1-1, with unresolved D. Trimming took 3 bases from V and 1 from J, leaving 9 bases between them. This CDR3 has 14 amino acids. CDR1 is WSHSY and CDR2 is SAAADI in the germline V gene. CDR3 sequence reads: CASSDVRKNTEAFF. CDR3 DNA sequence: TGCGCCAGCAGTGACGTAAGGAAGAACACTGAAGCTTTCTTT.

This clone occurred a few times. This sequence joins TRBV4-1 and TRBJ1-2; D perhaps matches TRBD1 (5 bases). Trimming shortened V by 3 bases and J by 1 base, and 18 bases separated the two germline ends. Germline V gene data show CDR1 as MGHRA and CDR2 as YSYEKL. The CDR3 has 17 residues. CDR3 region: CASSHTLGVWSNYGYTF. The CDR3 DNA follows: TGCGCCAGCAGCCATACTCTAGGGGTGTGGAGTAACTATGGCTACACCTTC.

J is TRBJ1-1 and V is TRBV7-2, with a weak D call TRBD1 (5 bases). The CDR3 has 15 amino acids. V lost 6 bases and J 4 bases, leaving 18 bases between the germline ends. Germline CDR1 and CDR2: SGHTA and FQGNSA. The CDR3, as DNA: TGTGCCAGCAGTCTTAGGGGCAGGGACCTCACTGAAGCTTTCTTT. It is translated as CASSLRGRDLTEAFF.

The chain joins TRBV30 to TRBJ2-1; D gene uncertain. V was cut by 3 bases and J by 6 bases, with 9 bases left in between. The CDR3 has 12 amino acids. Germline V lookup: CDR1 GTSNPN, CDR2 SVGIG (reference sequence). Here the CDR3 reads CAWSAVPNEQFF. The CDR3 coding sequence is TGTGCCTGGAGCGCAGTCCCCAATGAGCAGTTCTTC.

The rearrangement uses TRBV5-1 and TRBJ2-1; D not resolved. In germline, CDR1 is SGHRS, CDR2 YFSETQ. Trimming stripped 0 bases from V and 8 bases from J, with 3 bases between. CDR3 length: 11 residues. CDR3: CASSLEYEQFF. CDR3 bases: TGCGCCAGCAGCTTGGAGTATGAGCAGTTCTTC.

The chain combines TRBV2 with TRBJ2-2; D is tentatively TRBD1 or TRBD2 (5 bases each). V lost 6 bases and J lost 6, with 20 bases in between. The CDR3 spans 16 residues. CDR1 SNHLY and CDR2 FYNNEI come from the germline V gene. In DNA form, the CDR3 reads TGTGCCAGCAGACGGACCGGGGCCGAGAAAGCCGGGGAGCTGTTTTTT. This gives the protein CASRRTGAEKAGELFF.

V gene TRBV5-1 combines with J gene TRBJ1-3, with D perhaps TRBD1 (5 bases). CDR3 length: 15 residues. V lost 1 base and J lost 1, with 9 bases in between. From germline, CDR1 is SGHRS and CDR2 YFSETQ. The CDR3 loop reads CASSLWAGSGNTIYF. The CDR3 DNA reads as TGCGCCAGCAGCTTGTGGGCAGGGTCTGGAAACACCATATATTTT.

The chain uses TRBV6-1 and TRBJ1-2, with D possibly being TRBD1 (5 bases). The ends were cut back, 6 bases at V and 3 bases at J, with 14 bases in the middle. Looked up from germline, CDR1 is MNHNS and CDR2 is SASEGT. The CDR3 is 14 amino acids. The CDR3 DNA reads as TGTGCCAGCAGGTCCCGGGGACTATACTATGGCTACACCTTC. Encoded protein: CASRSRGLYYGYTF.

The V call is TRBV11-2, the J call TRBJ2-3; possible D gene TRBD2, 6 bases. This CDR3 has 15 amino acids. CDR1 SGHAT and CDR2 FQNNGV come from the germline V gene. V lost 1 base, J lost 1 base, and 9 bases lay in between. CDR3 region: CASSLVGGGTDTQYF. In DNA, the CDR3 is TGTGCCAGCAGCTTAGTCGGGGGAGGCACAGATACGCAGTATTTT.

A remark on this clone: Just one base apart from a much larger clone, this may be a read error. The genes are TRBV7-9 and TRBJ2-3, with 9 bases fitting TRBD1. Germline CDR1 reads SEHNR; CDR2 reads FQNEAQ (reference sequence). This CDR3 is 14 amino acids long. V trimming: 1 base; J trimming: 4 bases; junction bases outside the gene matches: 0. As DNA, the CDR3 is TGTGCCAGCAGCTTAGGACAGGGGGCAGATACGCAGTATTTT. Its protein is CASSLGQGADTQYF. The full variable domain, with the rest looked up from reference TRBV7-9 and TRBJ2-3, is DTGVSQNPRHKITKRGQNVTFRCDPISEHNRLYWYRQTLGQGPEFLTYFQNEAQLEKSRLLSDRFSAERPKGSFSTLEIQRTEQGDSAMYLCASSLGQGADTQYFGPGTRLTVL.

The chain couples TRBV29-1 to TRBJ1-2; no clear D gene. V was cut by 2 bases and J by 1 base, with 5 bases left in between. Per the germline V gene, CDR1 is SQVTM and CDR2 is ANQGSEA. The CDR3 loop spans 12 amino acids. CDR3 loop: CSVESVNYGYTF. The CDR3 coding sequence is TGCAGCGTTGAATCAGTTAACTATGGCTACACCTTC.

The rearrangement joins TRBV2 to TRBJ1-1; TRBD1 matches at 7 bases. Trimming cost V 11 bases and J 1 base; bases outside gene matches: 10. This CDR3 region has 14 residues. The germline V gene has CDR1 SNHLY and CDR2 FYNNEI. The CDR3 loop is CAGQTGAWNTEAFF. The DNA for the CDR3 is TGTGCCGGACAAACAGGGGCTTGGAACACTGAAGCTTTCTTT.

This CDR3 reads CASRDSGGRETQYF. The DNA of the CDR3 is TGTGCCAGCAGGGATAGCGGGGGGCGGGAGACCCAGTACTTC. The chain carries TRBV2 and TRBJ2-5; 10 positions agree with TRBD2. J was trimmed by 5 bases and V by 6 bases; bases with no gene match: 6. Per the germline V gene, CDR1 is SNHLY and CDR2 is FYNNEI. The CDR3 is 14 residues long.

The chain couples TRBV28 to TRBJ1-2, with D perhaps TRBD1 (5 bases). The V gene's germline CDR1 is MDHEN and CDR2 SYDVKM. V was pared by 3 bases and J by 8 bases, with 19 bases between. The CDR3 has 15 amino acids. Here the CDR3 DNA reads TGTGCCAGCAGTTTGATCTCTTGGGGGGGAGTAGGCTACACCTTC. Amino acids: CASSLISWGGVGYTF.

The chain employs TRBV27 and TRBJ2-3; D unresolved. The CDR3 is 11 amino acids. Germline CDR1 reads MNHEY; CDR2 reads SMNVEV (reference sequence). Between the trimmed V and J ends, which lost 7 bases and 2 bases, there was a span of 4 bases. This chain's CDR3 is CASTLTDTQYF. CDR3 coding DNA: TGTGCCAGCACCCTCACAGATACGCAGTATTTT.

This sequence joins TRBV27 and TRBJ1-4; D is possibly TRBD1 (6 bases). Germline V gene data show CDR1 as MNHEY and CDR2 as SMNVEV (reference sequence). The CDR3 is 15 amino acids. Trimming pared 5 bases from V and 1 base from J, leaving 11 bases between. CDR3 nucleotide sequence: TGTGCCAGCAGTCTACAGGGCCTAACTAATGAAAAACTGTTTTTT. It encodes CASSLQGLTNEKLFF. The full variable domain, rest sourced from reference TRBV27 and TRBJ1-4, is EAQVTQNPRYLITVTGKKLTVTCSQNMNHEYMSWYRQDPGLGLRQIYYSMNVEVTDKGDVPEGYKVSRKEKRNFPLILESPSPNQTSLYFCASSLQGLTNEKLFFGSGTQLSVL.

This sequence joins TRBV6-1 and TRBJ1-1, with a possible D match to TRBD1 (5 bases). V was pared by 4 bases and J by 1 base, with 13 bases between. The CDR3 is 15 amino acids. Germline-derived CDR1 and CDR2 are MNHNS and SASEGT. In nucleotides, the CDR3 is TGTGCCAGCAGTGCCTGGGGACGGTCGAACACTGAAGCTTTCTTT. Translation: CASSAWGRSNTEAFF.

V and J are TRBV25-1 and TRBJ1-6; 7 bases align to TRBD1. CDR1 and CDR2 (germline): MGHDK, SYGVNS. The CDR3 totals 14 residues. Trimming took 6 bases from V and 8 from J; bases not matched to a gene: 7. CDR3 sequence: CASSPKGQYSPLHF. CDR3 DNA sequence: TGTGCCAGCAGCCCCAAGGGACAGTATTCACCCCTCCACTTT.

The chain employs TRBV7-3 and TRBJ1-6, with TRBD1 matching 7 bases. The CDR3 length is 14 residues. The germline V gene has CDR1 SGHTA and CDR2 FQGTGA. With V trimmed by 3 bases and J by 7 bases, 3 bases remained unmatched. The CDR3 reads CASSFGDSNSPLHF. The CDR3, as DNA: TGTGCCAGCAGCTTCGGGGACAGCAATTCACCCCTCCACTTT.